This T cell receptor (beta chain) originates from a study of shared clonotypes between healthy human individuals. CDR1 GTSNPN and CDR2 SVGIG come from the germline V gene (reference sequence). The CDR3 contains 14 residues. Trimming pared 0 bases from V and 5 bases from J, leaving 14 bases between. CD45RO-negative, CCR7-positively selected cells formed the naive CD8 fraction, excluding terminally differentiated effector memory CD45RA+ cells. In the original workflow: Junction-only immunoSEQ data arrived without quality scores, meaning filtering differed. Clones were read by immunoSEQ multiplex PCR, and TCRdb kept only the in-frame ones, dropping some. For V, J and clone size, that table is used; D and trimming come from the DNA. The sample has approximately 2,200,000 clones, about 92% seen once.

V usage is TRBV30 and J usage is TRBJ2-7; D could derive from TRBD1 or TRBD2 (5 bases each). The sequence was collected from a man between 18 and 29 years old in good health. Some clones in this sample may be carry-over from other donors' samples. Sequenced sample: naive CD8+ T cells from PBMCs. Here the CDR3 DNA reads TGTGCCTGGAGTGTGGTTGGGGGTTGGGACGAGCAGTACTTC. This translates into CAWSVVGGWDEQYF.